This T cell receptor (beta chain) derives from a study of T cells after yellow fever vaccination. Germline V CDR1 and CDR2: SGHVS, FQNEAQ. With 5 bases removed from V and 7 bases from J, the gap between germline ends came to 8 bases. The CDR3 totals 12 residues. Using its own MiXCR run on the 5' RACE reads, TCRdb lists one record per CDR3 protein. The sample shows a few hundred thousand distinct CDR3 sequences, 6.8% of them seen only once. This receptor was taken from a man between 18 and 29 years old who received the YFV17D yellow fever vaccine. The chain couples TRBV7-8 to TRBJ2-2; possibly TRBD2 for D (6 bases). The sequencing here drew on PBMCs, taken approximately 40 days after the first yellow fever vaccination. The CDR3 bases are TGTGCCAGCAGCCCGGGGGTCGGGGAGCTGTTTTTT. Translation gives CASSPGVGELFF.